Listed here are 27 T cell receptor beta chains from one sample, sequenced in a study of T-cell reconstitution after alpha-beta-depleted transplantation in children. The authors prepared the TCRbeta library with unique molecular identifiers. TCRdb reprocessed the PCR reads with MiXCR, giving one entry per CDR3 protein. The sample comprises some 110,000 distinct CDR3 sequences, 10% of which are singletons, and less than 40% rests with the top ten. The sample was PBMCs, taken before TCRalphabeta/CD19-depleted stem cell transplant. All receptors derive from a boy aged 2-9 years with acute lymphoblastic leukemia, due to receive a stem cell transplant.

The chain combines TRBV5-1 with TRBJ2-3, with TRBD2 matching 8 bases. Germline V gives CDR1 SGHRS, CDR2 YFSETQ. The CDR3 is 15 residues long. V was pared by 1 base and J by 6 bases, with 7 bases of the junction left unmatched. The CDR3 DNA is TGCGCCAGCAGCTTGAGGCCCAGCGGGAGTGATACGCAGTATTTT. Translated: CASSLRPSGSDTQYF.

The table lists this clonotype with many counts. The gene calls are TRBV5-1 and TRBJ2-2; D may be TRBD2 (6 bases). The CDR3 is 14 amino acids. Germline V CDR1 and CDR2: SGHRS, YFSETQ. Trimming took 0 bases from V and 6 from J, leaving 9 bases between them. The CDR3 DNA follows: TGCGCCAGCAGCTTGGAGCGGGTCCCCGGGGAGCTGTTTTTT. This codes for CASSLERVPGELFF.

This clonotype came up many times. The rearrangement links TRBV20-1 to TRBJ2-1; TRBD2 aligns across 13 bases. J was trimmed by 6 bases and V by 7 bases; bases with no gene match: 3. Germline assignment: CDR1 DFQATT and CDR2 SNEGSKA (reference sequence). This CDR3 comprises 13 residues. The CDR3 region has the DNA TGCAGTGGGGGACTAGCGGGACGCAATGAGCAGTTCTTC. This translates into CSGGLAGRNEQFF.

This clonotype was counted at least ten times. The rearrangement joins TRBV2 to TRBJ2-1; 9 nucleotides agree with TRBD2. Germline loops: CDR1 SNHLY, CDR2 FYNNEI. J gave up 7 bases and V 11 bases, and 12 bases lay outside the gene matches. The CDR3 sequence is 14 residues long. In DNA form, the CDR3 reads TGTGCCCTTCTAGCGGGAAGTGGCTTGAATGAGCAGTTCTTC. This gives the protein CALLAGSGLNEQFF.

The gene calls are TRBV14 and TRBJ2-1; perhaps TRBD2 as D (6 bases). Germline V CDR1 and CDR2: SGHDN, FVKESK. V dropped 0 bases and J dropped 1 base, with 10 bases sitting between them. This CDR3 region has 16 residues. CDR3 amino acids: CASSQEWRGSYNEQFF. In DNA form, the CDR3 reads TGTGCCAGCAGCCAAGAGTGGAGGGGTTCCTACAATGAGCAGTTCTTC.

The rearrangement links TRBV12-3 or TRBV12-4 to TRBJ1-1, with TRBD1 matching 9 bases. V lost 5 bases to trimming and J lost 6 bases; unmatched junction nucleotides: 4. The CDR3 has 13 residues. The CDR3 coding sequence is TGTGCCAGCAGTCGATGGACAGGGGCTGAAGCTTTCTTT. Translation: CASSRWTGAEAFF.

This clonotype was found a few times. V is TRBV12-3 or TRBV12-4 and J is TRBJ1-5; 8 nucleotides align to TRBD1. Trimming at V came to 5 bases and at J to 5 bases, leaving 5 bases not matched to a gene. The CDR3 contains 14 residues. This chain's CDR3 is CASSQTGEDQPQHF. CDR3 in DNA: TGTGCCAGCAGTCAGACAGGGGAGGATCAGCCCCAGCATTTT.

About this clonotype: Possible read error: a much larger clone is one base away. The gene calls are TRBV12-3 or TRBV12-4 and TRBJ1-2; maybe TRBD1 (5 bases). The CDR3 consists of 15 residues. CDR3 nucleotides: TGTGCCAGCAGACTTCAAGGGGTGAAGAACTATGGCTACCCCTTC. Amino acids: CASRLQGVKNYGYPF.

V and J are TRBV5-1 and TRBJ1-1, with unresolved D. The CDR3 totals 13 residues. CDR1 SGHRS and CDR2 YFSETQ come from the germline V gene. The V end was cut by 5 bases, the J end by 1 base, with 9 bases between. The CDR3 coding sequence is TGCGCCAGCAGGAATCGGGAGAACACTGAAGCTTTCTTT. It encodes CASRNRENTEAFF.

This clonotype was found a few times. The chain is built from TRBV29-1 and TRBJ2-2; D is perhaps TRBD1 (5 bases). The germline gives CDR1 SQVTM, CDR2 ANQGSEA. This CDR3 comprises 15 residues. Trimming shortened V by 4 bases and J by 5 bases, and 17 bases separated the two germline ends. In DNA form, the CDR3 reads TGCAGCGTTGTTGTTAGGACATTTAGTACCGGGGAGCTGTTTTTT. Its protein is CSVVVRTFSTGELFF.

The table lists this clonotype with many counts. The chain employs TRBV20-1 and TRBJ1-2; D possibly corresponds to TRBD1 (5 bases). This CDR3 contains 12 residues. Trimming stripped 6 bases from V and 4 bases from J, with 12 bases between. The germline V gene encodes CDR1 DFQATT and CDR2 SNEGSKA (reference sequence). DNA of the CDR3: TGCAGTGCCAAAGCGGGGGTCTATGGCTACACCTTC. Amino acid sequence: CSAKAGVYGYTF.

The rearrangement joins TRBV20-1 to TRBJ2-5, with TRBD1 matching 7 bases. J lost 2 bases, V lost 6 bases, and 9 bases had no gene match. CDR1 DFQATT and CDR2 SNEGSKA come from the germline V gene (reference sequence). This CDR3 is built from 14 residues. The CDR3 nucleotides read TGCAGTGCAAAAACAGGGGTCCCTCAAGAGACCCAGTACTTC. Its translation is CSAKTGVPQETQYF.

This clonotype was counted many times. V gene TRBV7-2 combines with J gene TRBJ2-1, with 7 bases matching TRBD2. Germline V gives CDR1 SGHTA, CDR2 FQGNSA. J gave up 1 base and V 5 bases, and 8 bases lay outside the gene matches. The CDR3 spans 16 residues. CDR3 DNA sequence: TGTGCCAGCAGCCAATCGGCGGGGGTATCCTACAATGAGCAGTTCTTC. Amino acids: CASSQSAGVSYNEQFF.

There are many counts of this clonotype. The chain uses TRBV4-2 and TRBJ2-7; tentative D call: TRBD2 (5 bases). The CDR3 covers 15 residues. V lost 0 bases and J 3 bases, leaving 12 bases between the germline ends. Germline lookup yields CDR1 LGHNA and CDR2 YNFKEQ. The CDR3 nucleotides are TGTGCCAGCAGCCAAGATGAGGGCGGAGACTACGAGCAGTACTTC. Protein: CASSQDEGGDYEQYF.

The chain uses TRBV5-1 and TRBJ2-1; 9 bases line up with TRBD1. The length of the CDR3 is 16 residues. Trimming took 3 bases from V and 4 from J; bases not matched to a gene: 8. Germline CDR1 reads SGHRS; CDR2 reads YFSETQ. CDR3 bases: TGCGCCAGCAGCTCGGGGACAGGGCCCCCTTACAATGAGCAGTTCTTC. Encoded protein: CASSSGTGPPYNEQFF. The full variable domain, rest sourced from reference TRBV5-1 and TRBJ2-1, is KAGVTQTPRYLIKTRGQQVTLSCSPISGHRSVSWYQQTPGQGLQFLFEYFSETQRNKGNFPGRFSGRQFSNSRSEMNVSTLELGDSALYLCASSSGTGPPYNEQFFGPGTRLTVL.

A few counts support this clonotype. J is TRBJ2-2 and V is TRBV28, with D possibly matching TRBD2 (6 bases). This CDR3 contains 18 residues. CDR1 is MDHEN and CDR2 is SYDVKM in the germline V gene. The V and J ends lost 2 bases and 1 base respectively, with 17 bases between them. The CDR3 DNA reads TGTGCCAGCAGTTTAGTAGCGGCCTGGGTTTGGAACACCGGGGAGCTGTTTTTT. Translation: CASSLVAAWVWNTGELFF.

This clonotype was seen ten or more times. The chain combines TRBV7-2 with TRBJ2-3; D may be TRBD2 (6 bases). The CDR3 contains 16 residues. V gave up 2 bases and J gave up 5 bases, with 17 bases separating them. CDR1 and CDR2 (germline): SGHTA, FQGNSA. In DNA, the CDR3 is TGTGCCAGCAGCTTAATGGCGGGGTGGGACCAAGATACGCAGTATTTT. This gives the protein CASSLMAGWDQDTQYF.

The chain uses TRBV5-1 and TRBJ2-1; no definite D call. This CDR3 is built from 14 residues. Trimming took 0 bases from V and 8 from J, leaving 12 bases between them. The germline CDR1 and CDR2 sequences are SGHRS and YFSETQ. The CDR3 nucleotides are TGCGCCAGCAGCTTGGCTGTCGGAGTCTATGAGCAGTTCTTC. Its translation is CASSLAVGVYEQFF.

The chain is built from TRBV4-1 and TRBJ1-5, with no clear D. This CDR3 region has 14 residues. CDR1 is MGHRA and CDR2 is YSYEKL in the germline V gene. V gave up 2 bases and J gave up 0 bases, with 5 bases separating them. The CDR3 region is CASSQYHSNQPQHF. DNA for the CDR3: TGCGCCAGCAGCCAATACCATAGCAATCAGCCCCAGCATTTT.

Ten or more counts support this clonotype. CDR3 nucleotide sequence: TGCGCCAGCAGCTTGGACGGTCTCAATGAGCAGTTCTTC. It encodes CASSLDGLNEQFF. The chain couples TRBV5-1 to TRBJ2-1; the D is unclear. Deletions cut 0 bases from V and 6 bases from J, with 7 bases between. Germline CDR1 and CDR2: SGHRS and YFSETQ. There are 13 residues in the CDR3.

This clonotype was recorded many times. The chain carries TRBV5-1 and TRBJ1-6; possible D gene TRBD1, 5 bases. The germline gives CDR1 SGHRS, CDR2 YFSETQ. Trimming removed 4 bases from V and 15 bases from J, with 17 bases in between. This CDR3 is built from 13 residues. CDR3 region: CASSDTGAPHLHF. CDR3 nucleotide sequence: TGCGCCAGCAGCGACACCGGGGCCCCTCACCTCCACTTT.

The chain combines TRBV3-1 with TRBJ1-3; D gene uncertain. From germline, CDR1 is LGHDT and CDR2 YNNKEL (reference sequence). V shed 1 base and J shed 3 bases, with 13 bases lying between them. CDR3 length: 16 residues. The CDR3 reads CASSQGRSHSGNTIYF. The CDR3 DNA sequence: TGTGCCAGCAGCCAAGGACGGAGTCATAGTGGAAACACCATATATTTT.

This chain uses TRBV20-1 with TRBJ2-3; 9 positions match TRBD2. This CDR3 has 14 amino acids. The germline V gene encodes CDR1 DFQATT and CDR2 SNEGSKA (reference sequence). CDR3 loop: CSPPSGTGADTQYF. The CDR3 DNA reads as TGCAGCCCTCCTAGCGGGACGGGTGCAGATACGCAGTATTTT.

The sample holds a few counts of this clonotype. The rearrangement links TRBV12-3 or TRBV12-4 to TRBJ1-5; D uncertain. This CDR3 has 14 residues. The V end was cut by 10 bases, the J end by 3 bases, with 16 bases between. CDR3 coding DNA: TGTGCCACCCGGGGTGGAGGCCCCAATCAGCCCCAGCATTTT. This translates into CATRGGGPNQPQHF.

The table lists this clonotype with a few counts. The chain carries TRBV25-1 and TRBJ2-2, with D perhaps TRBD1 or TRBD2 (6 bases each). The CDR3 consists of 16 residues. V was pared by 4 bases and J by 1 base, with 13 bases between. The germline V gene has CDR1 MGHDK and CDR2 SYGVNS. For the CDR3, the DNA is TGTGCCAGCAGTGCACCTCGGGGGCGGAACACCGGGGAGCTGTTTTTT. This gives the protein CASSAPRGRNTGELFF.

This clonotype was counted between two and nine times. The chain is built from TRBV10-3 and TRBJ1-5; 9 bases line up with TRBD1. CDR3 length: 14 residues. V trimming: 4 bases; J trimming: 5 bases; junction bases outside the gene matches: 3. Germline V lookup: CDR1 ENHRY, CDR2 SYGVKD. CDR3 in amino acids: CAISGDRVHQPQHF. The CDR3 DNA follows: TGTGCCATCAGTGGGGACAGGGTACATCAGCCCCAGCATTTT.

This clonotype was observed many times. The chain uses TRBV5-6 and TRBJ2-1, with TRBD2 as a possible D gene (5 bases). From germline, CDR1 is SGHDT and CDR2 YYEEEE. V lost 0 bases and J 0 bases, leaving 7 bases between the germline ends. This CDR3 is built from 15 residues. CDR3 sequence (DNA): TGTGCCAGCAGCTTGGGGACTGGCTCCTACAATGAGCAGTTCTTC. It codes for CASSLGTGSYNEQFF.